This TCR beta chain was sequenced for a study of blood T cell repertoires in COVID-19. Some clones are missing from TCRdb's copy, which holds only in-frame ones; the method was immunoSEQ multiplex PCR. This table holds 85,000 to 100,000 clones, more than 70% found once. There are 16 residues in the CDR3. The germline gives CDR1 SGHDN, CDR2 FVKESK. V lost 4 bases, J lost 2 bases, and 17 bases lay in between. The TCR comes from an older woman in a cohort sampled during active or convalescent COVID-19. The V gene is TRBV14, the J gene TRBJ1-1; maybe TRBD1 (6 bases). Sample: peripheral blood. As DNA, the CDR3 is TGTGCCAGCAGCCCGCGAGGGGGTCGGGGAAACACTGAAGCTTTCTTT. Encoded protein: CASSPRGGRGNTEAFF.